This T cell receptor beta chain appears in the sequencing data of a study of control samples from healthy donors and cancer patients. The germline V gene encodes CDR1 MNHEY and CDR2 SMNVEV (reference sequence). CDR3 length: 16 residues. With 5 bases removed from V and 0 bases from J, the gap between germline ends came to 16 bases. Produced via immunoSEQ multiplex PCR; TCRdb's table is partial and in-frame only. The sample contains about 83,000 clones, about nine tenths of which appear only once. V gene TRBV27 combines with J gene TRBJ1-2; maybe TRBD1 (6 bases). The receptor comes from a man aged 50-60 years in good health. Sequencing used blood. DNA for the CDR3: TGTGCCAGCAGTCACTTGGGGGGGACACCTAACTATGGCTACACCTTC. As protein: CASSHLGGTPNYGYTF.